The present entry profiles one T cell receptor (beta chain) with its context. TCRdb used MiXCR to reprocess the 5' RACE reads, holding one entry per CDR3 protein. The profile covers 300,000 to 400,000 distinct CDR3 sequences, with 3% to 4.5% appearing a single time and approximately 25% taken by the ten largest. The sample is drawn from a study of T cells after yellow fever vaccination. Germline V gives CDR1 SGHTA, CDR2 FQGNSA. V was trimmed by 2 bases and J by 2 bases, leaving 3 bases between them. There are 12 residues in the CDR3. The sequences come from PBMCs, collected 5 days after the yellow fever booster vaccination. This TCR derives from a man younger than 35 who received the YFV17D yellow fever vaccine. The chain is built from TRBV7-2 and TRBJ1-1; no reliable D call. This CDR3 is CASSLYNTEAFF. For the CDR3, the DNA is TGTGCCAGCAGCTTATACAACACTGAAGCTTTCTTT.